These T cell receptor beta chains were read from a single sample in a study of CD8 T cells in ankylosing spondylitis. TCRdb reprocessed the 5' RACE reads via MiXCR and lists one record per CDR3 protein. This sample carries about 340,000 distinct CDR3 sequences, 8% of them seen once, and the ten largest clones take less than 15%. Material for sequencing was blood, either unsorted or a sorted T cell fraction (not recorded which). The receptors were sampled from a male donor with ankylosing spondylitis. Each CDR3 is given with its conserved first and last residue. The D gene is left open where the match is weak. Size is stated for part of the rows, as once, few or many counts, or as a class when the clone is expanded.

d_call j_call cdr3_length v_call clone_size cdr3_nt cdr3_aa
NA TRBJ2-2 12 TRBV29-1 few TGCAGCGTTTCTCCCGCAACCGGGGAGCTGTTTTTT CSVSPATGELFF
TRBD2 TRBJ2-1 17 TRBV7-2 many TGTGCCAGCAGCTTAGTCGGACTAGCGGGAGGGGGCAATGAGCAGTTCTTC CASSLVGLAGGGNEQFF
NA TRBJ2-7 13 TRBV20-1 few TGCAGCGCCCCGGGCCACGGGTTTGACGAGCAGTACTTC CSAPGHGFDEQYF
NA TRBJ2-7 16 TRBV7-9 NA TGTGCCAGCAGCTCAGAAAAAGGGACGGATTACTACGAGCAGTACTTC CASSSEKGTDYYEQYF
NA TRBJ2-1 16 TRBV4-2 many TGTGCCAGCAGCCAGACACAGGGATCGGTCTACAATGAGCAGTTCTTC CASSQTQGSVYNEQFF
NA TRBJ2-7 13 TRBV7-2 NA TGTGCCAGCAGTGGTCGAGGGGTGGCGGAGCAGTACTTC CASSGRGVAEQYF
NA TRBJ1-5 13 TRBV12-3/TRBV12-4 few TGTGCCAGCCGTCGGGGCAAGAATCAGCCCCAGCATTTT CASRRGKNQPQHF
TRBD1 TRBJ2-2 14 TRBV29-1 NA TGCAGCGTAATCCCGGGACAGCTCACCGGGGAGCTGTTTTTT CSVIPGQLTGELFF
NA TRBJ2-1 14 TRBV11-3 NA TGTGCCAGCCAGCGGACGAGCTCCTACAATGAGCAGTTCTTC CASQRTSSYNEQFF
TRBD1 TRBJ1-6 14 TRBV12-3/TRBV12-4 many TGTGCCAGTTCCGGACAGGGTTATAATTCACCCCTCCACTTT CASSGQGYNSPLHF
NA TRBJ1-1 13 TRBV7-3 few TGTGCCAGCAGCTTAATTAGGGGCACTGAAGCTTTCTTT CASSLIRGTEAFF
NA TRBJ2-3 17 TRBV5-1 many TGCGCCAGCAGCTTGGGTATCGGATCCGGGGGCTCAGATACGCAGTATTTT CASSLGIGSGGSDTQYF
NA TRBJ1-4 14 TRBV7-9 many TGTGCCAGCAGCTTAATTAGTGTGGATGAAAAACTGTTTTTT CASSLISVDEKLFF
NA TRBJ2-2 13 TRBV29-1 many TGCAGCGGTGAGACAACGAACACCGGGGAGCTGTTTTTT CSGETTNTGELFF
TRBD2 TRBJ2-3 16 TRBV20-1 few TGCAGTGCTAGAGATCTAGCGGACCTACACACAGATACGCAGTATTTT CSARDLADLHTDTQYF
TRBD2 TRBJ2-3 11 TRBV12-3/TRBV12-4 few TGTGCCAGCAGCGGGGGGTATACGCAGTATTTT CASSGGYTQYF
NA TRBJ1-5 13 TRBV12-3/TRBV12-4 few TGTGCCAGCAGCCCGTCGTCCGGTCAGCCCCAGCATTTT CASSPSSGQPQHF
TRBD2 TRBJ2-7 14 TRBV12-3/TRBV12-4 few TGTGCCAGCAGTTTCCTAGGGAGGGACTACGAGCAGTACTTC CASSFLGRDYEQYF
NA TRBJ2-2 16 TRBV6-2/TRBV6-3 few TGTGCCAGCACCCGTTTTCGGCAGGAGGTATCTGGGGAGCTGTTTTTT CASTRFRQEVSGELFF
NA TRBJ1-1 13 TRBV29-1 NA TGCAGCGTGCGGAACCCTTGGGACACTGAAGCTTTCTTT CSVRNPWDTEAFF
NA TRBJ1-5 14 TRBV6-2/TRBV6-3 many TGTGCCAGCAGTCAAGGAGTTGGCAATCAGCCCCAGCATTTT CASSQGVGNQPQHF
NA TRBJ2-4 15 TRBV9 few TGTGCCAGCAGCGCAAGACAACTGCAACCAAACATTCAGTACTTC CASSARQLQPNIQYF
NA TRBJ1-5 16 TRBV28 NA TGTGCCAGCAACGTACCGGGGGCGGGGAGCAATCAGCCCCAGCATTTT CASNVPGAGSNQPQHF
NA TRBJ2-5 15 TRBV20-1 NA TGCAGTGCTAGACAGTCAGGATTTTGGCAAGAGACCCAGTACTTC CSARQSGFWQETQYF
NA TRBJ1-2 14 TRBV7-3 few TGTGCCAGCAGCTTAACGGGGGGAGCCTATGGCTACACCTTC CASSLTGGAYGYTF
NA TRBJ1-1 14 TRBV12-3/TRBV12-4 many TGTGCCAGCAGTTTTCAAGGAGGGAACACTGAAGCTTTCTTT CASSFQGGNTEAFF
TRBD2 TRBJ2-4 21 TRBV11-2 many TGTGCCAGCAGCTTAGTTGGGGGACTAGCGGGCCCGAGACCTATCGGGGACATTCAGTACTTC CASSLVGGLAGPRPIGDIQYF
TRBD2 TRBJ2-7 16 TRBV9 few TGTGCCAGCAGCGTAGCCGGAGTGACTAGCCCTAACGAGCAGTACTTC CASSVAGVTSPNEQYF
NA TRBJ2-1 13 TRBV15 NA TGTGCCACCAGCTTCAGGGCGGGGAATGAGCAGTTCTTC CATSFRAGNEQFF
TRBD1 TRBJ1-1 14 TRBV7-9 few TGTGCCAGCAGCGGACAGGGGGCTAACACTGAAGCTTTCTTT CASSGQGANTEAFF
NA TRBJ2-5 11 TRBV12-3/TRBV12-4 many TGTGCCAGCAGTTCCAAAGAGACCCAGTACTTC CASSSKETQYF
TRBD1 TRBJ1-2 12 TRBV29-1 few TGCAGCGTGGTACAGGGGGGCTATGGCTACACCTTC CSVVQGGYGYTF
TRBD2 TRBJ2-7 14 TRBV6-1 NA TGTGCCAGCAGTCGACTAGCGATCAATTACGAGCAGTACTTC CASSRLAINYEQYF